The subject of this entry is one T cell receptor (beta chain). Its matching antigen is unknown. The data are from a study of a mutant IDH1 vaccine in newly diagnosed glioma. This sample's time point: week 5, during vaccination. Each dose of the vaccine consisted of 300 ug of mutant IDH1 20-mer peptide, with topical imiquimod. The germline V and J ends were trimmed by 5 bases and 0 bases, with 8 bases remaining between them. Germline V CDR1 and CDR2: MNHEY, SMNVEV (reference sequence). This CDR3 has 14 residues. The table came from immunoSEQ multiplex PCR; TCRdb's copy has only in-frame clones and leaves some out. The sample contains approximately 40,000 clones, about 84% of which appear only once.

The clonotype originates from a man between 40 and 49 years old with glioma. V usage is TRBV27 and J usage is TRBJ1-3, with D perhaps TRBD1 (5 bases). The sample was PBMCs, taken from a glioma patient whose treatment included an IDH1 peptide vaccine. CDR3 amino acids: CASSGAFSGNTIYF. CDR3 coding DNA: TGTGCCAGCAGTGGGGCCTTCTCTGGAAACACCATATATTTT.